This T cell receptor beta chain derives from a study of shared clonotypes between healthy human individuals. The method was immunoSEQ multiplex PCR; TCRdb's version includes in-frame clones alone and lacks a portion of them. The repertoire has 2.3 million or so clones, 85% to 95% of them found once; the top ten carry under 0.45%. Deletions cut 1 base from V and 3 bases from J, with 13 bases between. CDR1 SGHTA and CDR2 FQGNSA come from the germline V gene. CDR3 size: 15 residues. Sample: naive CD4+ T cells from PBMCs. Subset meaning: CD45RA+ positively selected. This sequence originates from a man younger than 30 in good health. Some clones in this sample may be carry-over from other donors' samples. This chain joins TRBV7-2 and TRBJ2-7; D might be TRBD2 (5 bases). As DNA, the CDR3 is TGTGCCAGCAGCTTAGGCCGGGATGTCAGCTACGAGCAGTACTTC. Protein product: CASSLGRDVSYEQYF.